This T cell receptor beta chain comes out of a study of vaccination and CD4 T cells after COVID-19. In the study overall: Post-COVID sampling occurred a median about 100 days after diagnosis (range 35 to 161). Overlapping spike peptides of SARS-CoV-2, HCoV-NL63, HCoV-OC43 and HCoV-229E stimulated the cells.

The germline gives CDR1 SGHTA, CDR2 FQGNSA. The CDR3 contains 15 residues. V lost 4 bases, J lost 8 bases, and 20 bases lay in between. The treatment here: approximately nine-day PBMC culture with coronavirus spike peptide pools or control peptides (ViraFEST assay). Expansion of antigen-specific T cells with peptide pools by ViraFEST preceded sequencing of TCRs. Regarding this clonotype: Its antigen is not identified.

The Oncomine TCR Beta short-read assay was what sequenced the DNA obtained from cultured CD4+ T cells. TCRdb recomputed calls from the PCR reads with MiXCR, one row per CDR3 protein. The sample lists about 17,000 distinct CDR3 sequences; about three fifths were seen once. Specimen: CD4+ T cells from blood, cultured in vitro. The source is a human donor who had recovered from COVID-19. The rearrangement links TRBV7-2 to TRBJ1-2, with D perhaps matching TRBD1 (5 bases). The CDR3 DNA reads TGTGCCAGCAGCTCGACAGCCACGTCTTCGTTCGGCTACACCTTC. Its translation is CASSSTATSSFGYTF.